This T cell receptor beta chain was found in a study of shared clonotypes between healthy human individuals. Overall study context: Samples came from a couple of female and a few male donors aged 18 to 49.

Among the unsorted PBMC samples, replicate PCRs used about 300 ng DNA, roughly 33,000 T cell genomes. Assay used: immunoSEQ multiplex PCR; TCRdb lists only in-frame clones, some missing. There are about 490,000 clones in the sample; 81% occur only once, and over 9.5% lies in the top ten. The CDR3 contains 13 residues. From germline, CDR1 is LNHNV and CDR2 YYDKDF (reference sequence). V was pared by 7 bases and J by 7 bases, with 10 bases of the junction left unmatched. The clonotype was recovered from a woman aged 40-49 years in good health. Some clones in this sample may be carry-over from other donors' samples. The chain couples TRBV15 to TRBJ2-7; TRBD2 aligns across 7 bases. The sample comprised PBMCs. The CDR3 region has the DNA TGTGCCACCACAGCGGGACTTCTGGGGGAGCAGTACTTC. Translated, it gives CATTAGLLGEQYF.